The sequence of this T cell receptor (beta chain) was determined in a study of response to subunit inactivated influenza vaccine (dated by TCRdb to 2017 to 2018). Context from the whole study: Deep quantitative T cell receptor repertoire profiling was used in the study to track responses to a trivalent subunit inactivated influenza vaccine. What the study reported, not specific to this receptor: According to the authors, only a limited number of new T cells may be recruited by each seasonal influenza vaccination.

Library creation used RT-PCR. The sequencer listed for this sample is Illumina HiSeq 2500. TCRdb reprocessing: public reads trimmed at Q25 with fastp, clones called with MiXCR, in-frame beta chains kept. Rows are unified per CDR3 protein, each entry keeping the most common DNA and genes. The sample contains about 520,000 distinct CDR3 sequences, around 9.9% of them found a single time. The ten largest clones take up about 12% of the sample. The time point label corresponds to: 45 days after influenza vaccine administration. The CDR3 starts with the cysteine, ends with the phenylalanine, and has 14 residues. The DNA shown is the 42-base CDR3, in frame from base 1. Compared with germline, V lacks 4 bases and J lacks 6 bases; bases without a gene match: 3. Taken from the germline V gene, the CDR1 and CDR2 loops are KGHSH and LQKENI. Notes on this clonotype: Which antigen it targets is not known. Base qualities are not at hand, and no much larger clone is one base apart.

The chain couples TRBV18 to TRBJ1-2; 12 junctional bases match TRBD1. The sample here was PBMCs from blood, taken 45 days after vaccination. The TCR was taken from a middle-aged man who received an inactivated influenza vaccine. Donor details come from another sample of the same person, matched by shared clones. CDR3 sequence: CASSQGQGADGYTF. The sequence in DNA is TGTGCCAGCTCACAGGGACAGGGGGCCGATGGCTACACCTTC. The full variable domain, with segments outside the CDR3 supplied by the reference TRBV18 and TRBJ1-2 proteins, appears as NAGVMQNPRHLVRRRGQEARLRCSPMKGHSHVYWYRQLPEEGLKFMVYLQKENIIDESGMPKERFSAEFPKEGPSILRIQQVVRGDSAAYFCASSQGQGADGYTFGSGTRLTVV.